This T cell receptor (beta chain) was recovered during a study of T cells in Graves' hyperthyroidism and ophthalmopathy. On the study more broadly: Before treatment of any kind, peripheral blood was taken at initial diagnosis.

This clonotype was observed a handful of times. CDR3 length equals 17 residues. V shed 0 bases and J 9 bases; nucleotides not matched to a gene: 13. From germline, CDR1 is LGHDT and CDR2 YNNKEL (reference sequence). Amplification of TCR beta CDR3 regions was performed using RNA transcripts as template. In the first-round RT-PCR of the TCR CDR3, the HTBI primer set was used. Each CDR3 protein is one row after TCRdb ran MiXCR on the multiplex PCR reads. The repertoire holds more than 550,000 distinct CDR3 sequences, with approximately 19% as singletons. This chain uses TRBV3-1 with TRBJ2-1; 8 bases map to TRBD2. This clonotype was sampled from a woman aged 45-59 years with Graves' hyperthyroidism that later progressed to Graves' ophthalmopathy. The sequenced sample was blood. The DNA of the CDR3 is TGTGCCAGCAGCCAAGACGAACCGGGGGGGGTACAGGGTGAGCAGTTCTTC. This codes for CASSQDEPGGVQGEQFF.